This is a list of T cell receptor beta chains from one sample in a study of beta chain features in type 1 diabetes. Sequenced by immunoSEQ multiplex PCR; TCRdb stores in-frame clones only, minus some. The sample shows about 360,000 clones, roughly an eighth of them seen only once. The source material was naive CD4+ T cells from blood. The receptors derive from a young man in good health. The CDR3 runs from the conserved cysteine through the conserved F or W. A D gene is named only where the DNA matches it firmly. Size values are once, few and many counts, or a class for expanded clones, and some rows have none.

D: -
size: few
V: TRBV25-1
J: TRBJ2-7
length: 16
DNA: TGTGCCAGCAGTGGGGGGAGGGGGAGAAGCTCCTACGAGCAGTACTTC
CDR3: CASSGGRGRSSYEQYF

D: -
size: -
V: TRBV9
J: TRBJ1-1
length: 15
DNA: TGTGCCAGCAGCGTTAAGGCAGGGCGAGTCACTGAAGCTTTCTTT
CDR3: CASSVKAGRVTEAFF

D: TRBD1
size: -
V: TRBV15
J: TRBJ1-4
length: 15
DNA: TGTGCCACCAGCATTTACAGGGGGAAGAGTGAAAAACTGTTTTTT
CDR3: CATSIYRGKSEKLFF

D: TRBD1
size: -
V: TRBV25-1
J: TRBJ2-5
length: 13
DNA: TGTGCCAGCACTAAGACAGGGGCTGAGACCCAGTACTTC
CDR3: CASTKTGAETQYF

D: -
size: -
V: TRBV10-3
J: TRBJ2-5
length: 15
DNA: TGTGCCATCAGTGGGGCCCTGAACAACCAAGAGACCCAGTACTTC
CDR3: CAISGALNNQETQYF

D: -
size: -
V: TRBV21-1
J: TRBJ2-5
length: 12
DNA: TGTGCCAGCAACCGTGGGACAACCCCTGGGGACTTC
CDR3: CASNRGTTPGDF

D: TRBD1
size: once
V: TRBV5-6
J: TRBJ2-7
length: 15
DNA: TGTGCCAGCAGCCCCGGACAGGGAAGGAACTACGAGCAGTACTTC
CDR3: CASSPGQGRNYEQYF

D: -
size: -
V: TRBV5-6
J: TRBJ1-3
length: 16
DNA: TGTGCCAGCAGCCCAGGACTCTCTTACTCTGGAAACACCATATATTTT
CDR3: CASSPGLSYSGNTIYF

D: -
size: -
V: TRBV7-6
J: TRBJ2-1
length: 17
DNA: TGTGCCAGCAGCGCTAGAGGAGGGCGGGTTATCTACAATGAGCAGTTCTTC
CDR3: CASSARGGRVIYNEQFF

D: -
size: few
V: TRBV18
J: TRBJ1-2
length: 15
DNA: TGTGCCAGCTCACCCACGGGAGGGACTAACTATGGCTACACCTTC
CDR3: CASSPTGGTNYGYTF

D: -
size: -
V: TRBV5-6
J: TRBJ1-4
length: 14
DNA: TGTGCCAGCAGCTTCGGACATAAGGATGAAAAACTGTTTTTT
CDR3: CASSFGHKDEKLFF

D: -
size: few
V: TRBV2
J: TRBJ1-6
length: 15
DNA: TGTGCCAGCAGAGAGGAAAGCTCCTATAATTCACCCCTCCACTTT
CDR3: CASREESSYNSPLHF